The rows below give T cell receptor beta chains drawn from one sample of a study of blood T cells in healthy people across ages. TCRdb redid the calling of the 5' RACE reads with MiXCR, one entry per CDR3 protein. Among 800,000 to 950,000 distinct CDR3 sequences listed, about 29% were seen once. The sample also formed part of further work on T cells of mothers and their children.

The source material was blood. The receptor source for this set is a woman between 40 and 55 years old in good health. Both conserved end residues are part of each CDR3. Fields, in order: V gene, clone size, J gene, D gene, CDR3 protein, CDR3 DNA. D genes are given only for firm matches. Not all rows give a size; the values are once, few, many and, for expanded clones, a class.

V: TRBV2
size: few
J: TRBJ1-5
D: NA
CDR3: CASSATGIGSNQPQHF
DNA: TGTGCCAGCAGTGCTACAGGGATAGGGAGCAATCAGCCCCAGCATTTT

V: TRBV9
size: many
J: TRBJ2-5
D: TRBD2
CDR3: CASSLGLAGVETQYF
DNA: TGTGCCAGCAGCCTAGGACTAGCGGGGGTTGAGACCCAGTACTTC

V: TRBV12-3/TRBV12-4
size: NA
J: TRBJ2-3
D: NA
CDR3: CASSLRVWRRTTDTQYF
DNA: TGTGCCAGCAGTTTAAGAGTCTGGCGGCGCACCACAGATACGCAGTATTTT

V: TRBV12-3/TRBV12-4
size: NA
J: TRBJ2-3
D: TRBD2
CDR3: CASSLLLAGTADTQYF
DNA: TGTGCCAGCAGTTTGCTACTAGCGGGAACGGCGGATACGCAGTATTTT

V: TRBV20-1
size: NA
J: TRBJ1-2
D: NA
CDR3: CSARRQGREGYTF
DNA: TGCAGTGCTAGACGTCAGGGTCGGGAAGGCTACACCTTC

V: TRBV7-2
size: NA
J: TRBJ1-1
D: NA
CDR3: CASSPNPGVTEAFF
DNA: TGTGCCAGCAGCCCGAACCCAGGGGTTACTGAAGCTTTCTTT

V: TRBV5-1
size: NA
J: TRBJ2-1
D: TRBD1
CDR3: CASSPRDRAGLEEFF
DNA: TGCGCCAGCAGCCCCCGGGACAGGGCCGGACTAGAGGAGTTCTTC

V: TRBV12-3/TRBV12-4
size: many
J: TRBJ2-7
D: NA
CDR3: CASSLDRRYEQYF
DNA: TGTGCCAGCAGTTTAGACAGACGCTACGAGCAGTACTTC

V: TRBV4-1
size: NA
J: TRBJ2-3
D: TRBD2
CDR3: CASSPPAGDWSDTQYF
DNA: TGCGCCAGCAGCCCCCCAGCGGGAGATTGGTCAGATACGCAGTATTTT

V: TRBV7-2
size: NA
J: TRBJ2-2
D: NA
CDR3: CASSLATGRNTGELFF
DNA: TGTGCCAGCAGCTTAGCGACCGGGAGGAACACCGGGGAGCTGTTTTTT

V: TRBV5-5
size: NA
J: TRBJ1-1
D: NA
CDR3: CASSLDRNTKGTEAFF
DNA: TGTGCCAGCAGCTTGGACAGGAACACGAAGGGCACTGAAGCTTTCTTT

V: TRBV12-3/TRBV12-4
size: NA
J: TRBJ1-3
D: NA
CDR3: CASSFLASGNTIYF
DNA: TGTGCCAGCAGTTTTTTGGCTTCTGGAAACACCATATATTTT

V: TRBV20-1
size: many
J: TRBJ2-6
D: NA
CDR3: CSASRPISGANVLTF
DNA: TGCAGTGCTTCCAGACCAATCTCTGGGGCCAACGTCCTGACTTTC

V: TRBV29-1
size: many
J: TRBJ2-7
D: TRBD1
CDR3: CSVDDRGDEQYF
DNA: TGCAGCGTCGACGACAGGGGGGACGAGCAGTACTTC

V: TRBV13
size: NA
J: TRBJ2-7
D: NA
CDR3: CDSSFYICSARVGRSLYEQYF
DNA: NA

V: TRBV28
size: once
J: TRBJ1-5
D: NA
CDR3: CASSLRGGGSAQPQHF
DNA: TGTGCCAGCAGTTTAAGGGGGGGGGGGTCGGCTCAGCCCCAGCATTTT

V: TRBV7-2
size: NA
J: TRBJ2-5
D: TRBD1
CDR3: CASSLDTGDKETQYF
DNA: TGTGCCAGCAGCTTAGACACAGGGGATAAGGAGACCCAGTACTTC

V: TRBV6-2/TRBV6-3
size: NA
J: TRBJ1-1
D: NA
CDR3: CAGSYSRGGLSTEAFF
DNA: TGTGCCGGCAGTTACTCGAGGGGGGGACTGTCCACTGAAGCTTTCTTT

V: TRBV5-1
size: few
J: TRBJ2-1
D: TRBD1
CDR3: CASSTRGRGQEHVHEQFF
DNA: TGCGCCAGCAGCACCCGGGGCAGGGGGCAGGAGCATGTCCATGAGCAGTTCTTC

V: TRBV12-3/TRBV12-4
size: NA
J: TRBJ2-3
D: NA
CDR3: CASSLVLRDRRGDTQYF
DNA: TGTGCCAGCAGTTTAGTCCTCCGGGACCGGAGGGGAGATACGCAGTATTTT

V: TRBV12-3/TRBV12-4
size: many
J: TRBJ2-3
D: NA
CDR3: CASSLNRDLSFDTQYF
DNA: TGTGCCAGCAGTTTAAACCGGGATTTGTCTTTTGATACGCAGTATTTT

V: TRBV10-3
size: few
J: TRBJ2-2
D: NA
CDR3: CAISDIQGTGELFF
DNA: TGTGCCATCAGTGACATACAGGGCACCGGGGAGCTGTTTTTT

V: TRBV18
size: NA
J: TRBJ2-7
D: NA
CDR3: CASSPYKDSYEQYF
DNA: TGTGCCAGCTCACCATATAAAGACTCCTACGAGCAGTACTTC

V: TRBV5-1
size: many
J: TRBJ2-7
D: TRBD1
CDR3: CASSLESGTGMFEQYF
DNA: TGCGCCAGCAGCTTGGAATCTGGGACAGGGATGTTCGAGCAGTACTTC

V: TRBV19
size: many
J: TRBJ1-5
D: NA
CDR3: CASSGLNQPQHF
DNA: TGTGCCAGTAGTGGACTCAATCAGCCCCAGCATTTT

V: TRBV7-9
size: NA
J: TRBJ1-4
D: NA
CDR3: CASSFDGGEKLFF
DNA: TGTGCCAGCAGCTTCGACGGGGGGGAAAAACTGTTTTTT

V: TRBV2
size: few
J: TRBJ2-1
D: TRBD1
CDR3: CASSEVGTGVTYNEQFF
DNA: TGTGCCAGCAGTGAAGTAGGGACAGGGGTTACCTACAATGAGCAGTTCTTC

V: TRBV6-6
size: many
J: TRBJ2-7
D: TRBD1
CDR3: CASSIQGAQYEQYF
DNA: TGTGCCAGCAGTATTCAGGGGGCGCAGTACGAGCAGTACTTC

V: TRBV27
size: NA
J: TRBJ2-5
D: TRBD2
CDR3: CASSERRRGSQETQYF
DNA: TGTGCCAGCAGTGAAAGGAGGCGGGGGTCCCAAGAGACCCAGTACTTC

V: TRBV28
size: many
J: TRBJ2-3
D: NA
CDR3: CASSLGGAGDTQYF
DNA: TGTGCCAGCAGTTTAGGCGGGGCCGGAGATACGCAGTATTTT

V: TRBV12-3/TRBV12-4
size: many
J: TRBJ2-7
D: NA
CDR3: CASSLGGMAYEQYF
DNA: TGTGCCAGCAGTTTAGGAGGGATGGCCTACGAGCAGTACTTC

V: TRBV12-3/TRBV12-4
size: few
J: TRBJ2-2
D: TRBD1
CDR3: CASRGQGGYTGELFF
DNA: TGTGCCAGCAGGGGACAGGGAGGTTACACCGGGGAGCTGTTTTTT

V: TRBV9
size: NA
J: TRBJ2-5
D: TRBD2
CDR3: CASSVDGGGATRETQYF
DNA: TGTGCCAGCAGCGTAGATGGCGGGGGGGCCACTCGAGAGACCCAGTACTTC

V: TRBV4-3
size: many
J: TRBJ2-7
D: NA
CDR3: CASSQDLQGRLGEQYF
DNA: TGCGCCAGCAGCCAAGATCTTCAGGGGAGGTTAGGCGAGCAGTACTTC

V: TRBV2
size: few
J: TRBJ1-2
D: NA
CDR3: CASGSVDGYTF
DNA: TGTGCCAGCGGGTCAGTCGACGGCTACACCTTC

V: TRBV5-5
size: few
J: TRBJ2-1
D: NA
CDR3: CASSPQDGSSYNEQFF
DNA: TGTGCCAGCAGCCCCCAGGATGGGAGCTCCTACAATGAGCAGTTCTTC

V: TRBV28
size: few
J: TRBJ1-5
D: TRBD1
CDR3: CASSRDSNQPRHF
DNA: TGTGCCAGCAGTCGGGACAGCAATCAGCCCCGGCATTTT

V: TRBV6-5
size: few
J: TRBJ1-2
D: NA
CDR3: CASSYSVENYGYTF
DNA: TGTGCCAGCAGTTACTCGGTAGAGAACTATGGCTACACCTTC

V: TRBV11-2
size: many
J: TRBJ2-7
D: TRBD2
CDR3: CASSLGGLALYEQYF
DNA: TGTGCCAGCAGCTTAGGCGGACTAGCGTTGTACGAGCAGTACTTC

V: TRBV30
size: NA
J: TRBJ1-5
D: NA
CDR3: CAWSIHVNQPQHF
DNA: TGTGCCTGGAGTATCCATGTCAATCAGCCCCAGCATTTT

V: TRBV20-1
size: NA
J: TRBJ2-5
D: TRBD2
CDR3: CSARIARGGPLKTQYF
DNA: TGCAGTGCTAGAATTGCGCGGGGGGGACCCTTGAAGACCCAGTACTTC

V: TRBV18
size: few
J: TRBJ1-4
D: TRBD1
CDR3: CASSPGTGPEKLFF
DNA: TGTGCCAGCTCACCCGGGACAGGGCCAGAAAAACTGTTTTTT

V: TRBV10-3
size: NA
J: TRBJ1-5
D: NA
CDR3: CAISETGDVLRPQHF
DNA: TGTGCCATCAGTGAAACAGGCGATGTCCTCCGGCCCCAGCATTTT

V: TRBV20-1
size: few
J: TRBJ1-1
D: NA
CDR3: CSVPPGVMNTEAFF
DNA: TGCAGTGTCCCTCCAGGCGTGATGAACACTGAAGCTTTCTTT

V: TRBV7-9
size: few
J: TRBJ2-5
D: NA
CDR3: CASSLAPLLGTPEYF
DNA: TGTGCCAGCAGCTTAGCGCCATTGTTGGGGACTCCAGAGTACTTC

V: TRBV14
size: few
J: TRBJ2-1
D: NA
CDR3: CASSQDLLHYEQFF
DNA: TGTGCCAGCAGCCAAGATTTGCTACACTATGAGCAGTTCTTC

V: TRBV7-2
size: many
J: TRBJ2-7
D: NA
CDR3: CASSSDTGPGVNEQYF
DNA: TGTGCCAGCAGCTCCGATACAGGCCCCGGGGTTAACGAGCAGTACTTC

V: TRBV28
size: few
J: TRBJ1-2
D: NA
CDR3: CASSRKDREPRYGYTF
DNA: TGTGCCAGCAGCCGAAAAGACAGAGAGCCTCGCTATGGCTACACCTTC

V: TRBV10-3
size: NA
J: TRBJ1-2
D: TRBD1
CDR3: CAIGPRTGETNYGYTF
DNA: TGTGCCATCGGGCCTAGGACAGGGGAGACTAACTATGGCTACACCTTC